This T cell receptor (beta chain) emerged from a study of T-cell memory formation after mild COVID-19. In the study overall: The TCR clusters were mostly specific to one donor. The study, taken as a whole, reports: While clones contracting from day 15 to 85 were balanced between CD4 and CD8, later expanders leaned CD4+. Clones which contracted sat mainly in CM and EM if CD4+, and in EMRA if CD8+.

A few counts support this clonotype. What it binds is unknown. This CDR3 is built from 13 residues. Germline loops: CDR1 MNHEY, CDR2 SVGAGI. Trimming stripped 6 bases from V and 6 bases from J, with 15 bases between. 5'RACE with constant-segment primers yielded barcoded, UMI-tagged TCR alpha and TCR beta cDNA libraries. MiXCR, applied by TCRdb to the 5' RACE reads, yields one record per CDR3 protein. This sample carries about 360,000 distinct CDR3 sequences, 13% to 15% of them seen once, and the ten largest clones take around 21%. The TCR comes from a man aged 18 to 30 who had mild COVID-19 (a few samples of this study predate the infection). Cell type and time point are not known. The chain combines TRBV6-5 with TRBJ2-7; D is ambiguous. Material: PBMCs or a T cell subset sorted from them (not recorded which). Here the CDR3 reads CASSPPEAREQYV. The CDR3 DNA reads TGTGCCAGCAGCCCTCCAGAAGCTCGCGAGCAGTACGTC.